This T cell receptor (beta chain) is drawn from a study of Ad26.COV2.S vaccination and SARS-CoV-2 variants. As for the study in general: Ad26.COV2.S shots went into the muscle once or twice, 56 days apart. Findings of the study overall: It is possible that the TCR breadth and depth analyses underestimated the total T cell responses.

The data were produced by immunoSEQ multiplex PCR, yet TCRdb's version contains in-frame clones alone and is incomplete. This table holds about 480,000 clones, approximately 90% found once. As to treatment: roughly 18 received Ad26.COV2.S at low or high dose, single or two shots; a few received placebo; per-sample allocation not given. The samples were gathered on day 63 after the first injection of vaccine or placebo. The CDR3 contains 16 residues. Germline V gives CDR1 SEHNR, CDR2 FQNEAQ (reference sequence). The ends lost 3 bases at V and 6 bases at J; junction bases unmatched: 8. Points on this clone: The antigen is not known.

Sequenced here: peripheral blood, sampled in a trial of Ad26.COV2.S vaccine versus placebo. This clonotype was obtained from a person between 18 and 65 years old who received the Ad26.COV2.S COVID-19 vaccine or a placebo. The chain recombines TRBV7-9 with TRBJ1-6, with TRBD1 matching over 7 bases. CDR3: CASSLATGMRNSPLHF. The DNA for the CDR3 is TGTGCCAGCAGCTTGGCGACAGGGATGCGTAATTCACCCCTCCACTTT.